This T cell receptor (beta chain) came from a study of cytomegalovirus exposure and HLA in healthy donors. Overall study findings and caveats: Versus the approximately 670-donor mean, an Asian-associated ancestry cluster reportedly showed fewer N-insertions in a later analysis. In a later analysis, TCR beta V- and J-gene trimming showed a link to a missense DCLRE1C variant.

This CDR3 region has 18 residues. A remark on this clone: Its antigen is still unknown.

PCR primers comprised 60 Vbeta and 13 Jbeta primers. The repertoire was sequenced with immunoSEQ multiplex PCR; TCRdb's copy has only in-frame clones and lacks some. The table shows 110,000 or so clones, with roughly 80% occurring only once. The sequenced sample consisted of PBMCs. This TCR derives from a woman younger than 35 in good health and CMV-seronegative. This chain connects TRBV21-1 to TRBJ1-4; no DNA check was done on the table's D call, TRBD1. TRBV21-1 counts as a pseudogene. The CDR3: CASSKGERGGQTNEKLFF. The CDR3 bases are TGTGCCAGCAGCAAAGGAGAAAGAGGGGGCCAAACTAATGAAAAACTGTTTTTT.